Shown below are 18 T cell receptor beta chains from a single sample sequenced in a study of T cell responses to AZD1222 COVID-19 vaccine. The assay was immunoSEQ multiplex PCR, and TCRdb's table has in-frame clones only and misses some. Among 130,000 to 150,000 clones, around 90% were seen once, and the ten largest hold roughly 1.5%. The sample in question was peripheral blood, obtained 28 days after the second AZD1222 dose. The source of these receptors is an adult who received the AZD1222 COVID-19 vaccine.

Remarks on this clone: One junction end does not reproduce the germline sequence, and a read error may be involved. The chain employs TRBV13 and TRBJ1-1; TRBD1 is a possible D gene (6 bases). The CDR3 length is 15 residues. Germline lookup yields CDR1 PRHDT and CDR2 FYEKMQ (reference sequence). The chain's CDR3 is CASSLGGRGGTEAFF. The CDR3 region has the DNA TGTGCCAGCAGCCTAGGAGGCAGGGGAGGCACTGAAGCTTTCTTT.

The chain employs TRBV6-4 and TRBJ1-4, with TRBD1 identical over 10 bases. This CDR3 has 15 amino acids. Trimming cost V 6 bases and J 7 bases; bases outside gene matches: 8. Germline V gives CDR1 MRHNA, CDR2 SNTAGT. The CDR3 sequence is CASSQTGGVGEKLFF. DNA for the CDR3: TGTGCCAGCAGCCAGACAGGGGGCGTAGGTGAAAAACTGTTTTTT.

The gene calls are TRBV19 and TRBJ2-1; 11 nucleotides line up with TRBD2. The germline V gene encodes CDR1 LNHDA and CDR2 SQIVND (reference sequence). This CDR3 is built from 18 residues. The trim removed 2 bases at V and 7 bases at J, leaving 13 bases unmatched. CDR3 bases: TGTGCCAGTAGTATACGCCCCTCTAGCGGGAGGTCCCCGAATGAGCAGTTCTTC. Translation: CASSIRPSSGRSPNEQFF. Full variable domain (remainder filled in from reference TRBV19 and TRBJ2-1): DGGITQSPKYLFRKEGQNVTLSCEQNLNHDAMYWYRQDPGQGLRLIYYSQIVNDFQKGDIAEGYSVSREKKESFPLTVTSAQKNPTAFYLCASSIRPSSGRSPNEQFFGPGTRLTVL.

This sequence joins TRBV7-9 and TRBJ2-7; 9 bases fit TRBD2. The CDR3 spans 17 residues. Germline lookup yields CDR1 SEHNR and CDR2 FQNEAQ (reference sequence). The V and J ends lost 1 base and 5 bases, in that order; junction bases with no gene match: 12. This CDR3 is CASSLGGTSRRTHEQYF. The CDR3 DNA is TGTGCCAGCAGCTTAGGGGGGACTAGCAGGAGGACGCACGAGCAGTACTTC.

This clone was observed once. The V call is TRBV6-5, the J call TRBJ1-1, with D perhaps matching TRBD1 (5 bases). Trimming took off 6 bases at V and 10 bases at J, with 24 bases between the two ends. Germline loops: CDR1 MNHEY, CDR2 SVGAGI. The CDR3 sequence is 15 residues long. CDR3 sequence reads: CASSSPGTSTLRAFF. The CDR3 nucleotides are TGTGCCAGCAGCTCCCCAGGGACGTCGACACTCAGAGCTTTCTTT.

This clone occurred once. The chain joins TRBV6-5 to TRBJ1-1; 7 bases are shared with TRBD1. Germline-derived CDR1 and CDR2 are MNHEY and SVGAGI. V was clipped by 6 bases and J by 4 bases; unmatched bases: 5. The CDR3 runs to 13 residues. The CDR3 loop is CASRGQLGTEAFF. The CDR3 DNA sequence: TGTGCCAGCAGGGGACAGCTTGGCACTGAAGCTTTCTTT.

This rearrangement joins TRBV7-2 to TRBJ2-7; maybe TRBD1 (5 bases). V lost 5 bases and J 7 bases, leaving 18 bases between the germline ends. The CDR3 length is 14 residues. Germline V gene lookup returns CDR1 SGHTA and CDR2 FQGNSA. CDR3: CASSPDSGSREQYF. The CDR3 DNA is TGTGCCAGCAGCCCTGACAGTGGTTCTCGGGAGCAGTACTTC.

The chain recombines TRBV24-1 with TRBJ2-7; 7 bases align to TRBD1. With V trimmed by 4 bases and J by 3 bases, 14 bases remained unmatched. Germline CDR1 is KGHDR and CDR2 is SFDVKD. CDR3 size: 17 residues. In DNA, the CDR3 is TGTGCCACCAGTGACTCGGGACAGATCGGTGGGATCTACGAGCAGTACTTC. Amino acids: CATSDSGQIGGIYEQYF.

V is TRBV27 and J is TRBJ2-7; possibly TRBD1 for D (6 bases). V lost 3 bases, J lost 0 bases, and 12 bases lay in between. The V gene's germline CDR1 is MNHEY and CDR2 SMNVEV (reference sequence). There are 15 residues in the CDR3. The CDR3 sequence is CASSFRDTSSYEQYF. The CDR3 DNA is TGTGCCAGCAGTTTTCGGGACACAAGCTCCTACGAGCAGTACTTC.

CDR3 coding DNA: TGTGCCAGTAGTATACAGGGTCTATTATCCTCTGAAGCTTTCTTT. This codes for CASSIQGLLSSEAFF. The gene calls are TRBV19 and TRBJ1-1, with D possibly being TRBD1 (5 bases). V was clipped by 2 bases and J by 6 bases, with 16 bases between them. The CDR3 loop spans 15 amino acids. The germline V gene has CDR1 LNHDA and CDR2 SQIVND (reference sequence).

This clone was counted only a few times. The V gene is TRBV6-5, the J gene TRBJ1-5; D is perhaps TRBD1 (5 bases). Germline lookup yields CDR1 MNHEY and CDR2 SVGAGI. CDR3 length equals 14 residues. Trimming shortened V by 6 bases and J by 1 base, and 10 bases separated the two germline ends. The CDR3 sequence: CASRGVTSNQPQHF. In nucleotides, the CDR3 is TGTGCCAGCAGGGGGGTGACAAGCAATCAGCCCCAGCATTTT.

This chain connects TRBV19 to TRBJ2-7; 7 nucleotides line up with TRBD2. V lost 6 bases, J lost 0 bases, and 8 bases stayed unmatched. The CDR3 runs 15 residues. Germline lookup yields CDR1 LNHDA and CDR2 SQIVND (reference sequence). DNA for the CDR3: TGTGCCAGTAGAAAGGCCGGCGGGGGCTCCTACGAGCAGTACTTC. Translating gives CASRKAGGGSYEQYF.

This sequence joins TRBV29-1 and TRBJ1-5; maybe TRBD1 (5 bases). Per the germline V gene, CDR1 is SQVTM and CDR2 is ANQGSEA. The ends were cut back, 2 bases at V and 6 bases at J, with 11 bases in the middle. The CDR3 has 13 amino acids. CDR3 amino acids: CSVEFGGGQPQHF. The CDR3, as DNA: TGCAGCGTTGAATTCGGGGGAGGTCAGCCCCAGCATTTT.

This chain links TRBV6-2 or TRBV6-3 with TRBJ2-5, with D possibly TRBD2 on 6 matching bases. V was clipped by 0 bases and J by 4 bases, with 6 bases between them. The CDR3 length is 13 residues. The germline V gene has CDR1 MNHEY and CDR2 SVGEGT. CDR3: CASSYSGGETQYF. In DNA form, the CDR3 reads TGTGCCAGCAGTTACTCCGGGGGAGAGACCCAGTACTTC.

This clone appeared once. This chain connects TRBV7-2 to TRBJ1-2; D possibly corresponds to TRBD1 (6 bases). The germline V gene encodes CDR1 SGHTA and CDR2 FQGNSA. CDR3 length: 15 amino acids. Trimming cost V 2 bases and J 5 bases, with 15 bases left between them. This chain's CDR3 is CASSLLGGGLYGYTF. The CDR3 region has the DNA TGTGCCAGCAGCTTACTAGGGGGGGGCTTATATGGCTACACCTTC.

This clone turned up a few times. The CDR3 loop reads CASSYGTGVEKLFF. CDR3 sequence (DNA): TGTGCCAGCAGTTACGGGACAGGGGTTGAAAAACTGTTTTTT. The V gene is TRBV6-6, the J gene TRBJ1-4, with TRBD1 identical over 10 bases. Germline V gene sequence: CDR1 MNHNY, CDR2 SVGAGI (reference sequence). The length of the CDR3 is 14 residues. Trimming at V came to 2 bases and at J to 7 bases, leaving 1 base not matched to a gene.

J is TRBJ2-1 and V is TRBV16; the D is unclear. Germline loops: CDR1 KGHSY, CDR2 FQNENV. This CDR3 spans 17 amino acids. V was shortened by 4 bases and J by 0 bases, with 16 bases between the two germline ends. The CDR3 region has the DNA TGTGCCAGCAGCCCTACACTGGTATGGGGCTCCTACAATGAGCAGTTCTTC. Amino acid sequence: CASSPTLVWGSYNEQFF. The full variable domain, completed using reference TRBV16 and TRBJ2-1, is GEEVAQTPKHLVRGEGQKAKLYCAPIKGHSYVFWYQQVLKNEFKFLISFQNENVFDETGMPKERFSAKCLPNSPCSLEIQATKLEDSAVYFCASSPTLVWGSYNEQFFGPGTRLTVL.

The chain combines TRBV6-5 with TRBJ2-2, with 10 positions matching TRBD1. This CDR3 has 14 residues. Germline CDR1 MNHEY, CDR2 SVGAGI. Unmatched junction bases numbered 4, after V lost 6 bases and J lost 6 bases. DNA of the CDR3: TGTGCCAGCAGGGGGGACAGGGGCCCCGGGGAGCTGTTTTTT. Translation gives CASRGDRGPGELFF.